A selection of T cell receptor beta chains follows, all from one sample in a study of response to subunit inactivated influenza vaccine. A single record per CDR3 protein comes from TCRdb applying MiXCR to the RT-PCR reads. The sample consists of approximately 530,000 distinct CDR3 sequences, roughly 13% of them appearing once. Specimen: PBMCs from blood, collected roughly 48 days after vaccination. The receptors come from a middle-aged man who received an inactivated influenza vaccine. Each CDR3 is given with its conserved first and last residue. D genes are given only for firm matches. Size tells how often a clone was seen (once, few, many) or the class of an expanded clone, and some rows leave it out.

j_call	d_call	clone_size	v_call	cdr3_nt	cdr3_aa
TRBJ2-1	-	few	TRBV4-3	TGCGCCAGCAGCCTAGGAGTAGCGGACTTGGGGAATGAGCAGTTCTTC	CASSLGVADLGNEQFF
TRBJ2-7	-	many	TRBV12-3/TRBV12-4	TGTGCCAGCAGCTTTGGGGGCGAGCAGTACTTC	CASSFGGEQYF
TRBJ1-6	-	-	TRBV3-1	TGTGCCAGCAGCCTTATAGGCGGGGATTCACCCCTCCACTTT	CASSLIGGDSPLHF
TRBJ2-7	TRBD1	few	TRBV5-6	TGTGCCAGCAGCAGGGCGACAGGGTACGAGCAGTACTTC	CASSRATGYEQYF
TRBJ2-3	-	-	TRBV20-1	TGCAGTGCTAGAACAATAAGGGGGAGTTGGGTCACAGATACGCAGTATTTT	CSARTIRGSWVTDTQYF
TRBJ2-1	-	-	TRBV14	TGTGCCAGCAGCCCAATGGCGGGACCAACTAACAATGAGCAGTTCTTC	CASSPMAGPTNNEQFF
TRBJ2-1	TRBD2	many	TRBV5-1	TGCGCCAGCAGCTTGGGAGGCGGGAGGGCAACAAATGAGCAGTTCTTC	CASSLGGGRATNEQFF
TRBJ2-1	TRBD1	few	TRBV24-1	TGTGCCACCAGTGATTTGCGCCAGGGGGCTGGGAATGAGCAGTTCTTC	CATSDLRQGAGNEQFF
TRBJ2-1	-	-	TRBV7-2	TGTGCCAGCCGTACGGGACAAACCTACAATGAGCAGTTCTTC	CASRTGQTYNEQFF
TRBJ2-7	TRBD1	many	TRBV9	TGTGCCAGCAGCCCACGACAGGGAGCCTACGAGCAGTACTTC	CASSPRQGAYEQYF
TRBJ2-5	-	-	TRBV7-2	TGTGCCAGCAGCTTAACCCGGGACGAAGAGACCCAGTACTTC	CASSLTRDEETQYF
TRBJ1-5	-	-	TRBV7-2	TGTGCCAGCAGCCCCGGACAGCACAATCAGCCCCAGCATTTT	CASSPGQHNQPQHF
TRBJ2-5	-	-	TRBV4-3	TGCGCCAGCAGCCGGGGGGACAGTTCCCAAGAGACCCAGTACTTC	CASSRGDSSQETQYF
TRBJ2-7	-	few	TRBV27	TGTGCCAGCAGTTTATCGGAGGGTCGTGGCTACGAGCAGTACTTC	CASSLSEGRGYEQYF
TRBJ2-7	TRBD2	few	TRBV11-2	TGTGCCAGCAGCTTGCAGGCTAGCGGGACCTACGAGCAGTACTTC	CASSLQASGTYEQYF
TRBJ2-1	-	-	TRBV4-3	TGCGCCAGCAGCCAAGTTATGGTGGGGTCTTCCTACAATGAGCAGTTCTTC	CASSQVMVGSSYNEQFF
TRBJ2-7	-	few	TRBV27	TGTGCCAGCAGTCCCCGGGACAACTCCTACGAGCAGTACTTC	CASSPRDNSYEQYF
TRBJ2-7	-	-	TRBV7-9	TGTGCCAGCAGTAACAACTACGACGTCGACGAGCAGTACTTC	CASSNNYDVDEQYF